This paragraph reports one TCR beta chain. The antigen remains undetermined. The data were taken from a study of cytomegalovirus exposure and HLA in healthy donors. Study-level results: In vitro, three CMV-associated chains proved specific for CMV antigens.

The PCR contained 60 Vbeta and 13 Jbeta primers. Using immunoSEQ multiplex PCR, the repertoire was profiled, and TCRdb retains in-frame clones only, with some absent. The table has approximately 150,000 clones, approximately 83% seen once. Trimming took 8 bases from V and 7 from J, leaving 22 bases between them. The CDR3 is 15 amino acids. Germline V CDR1 and CDR2: MNHEY, SVGAGI. Specimen: PBMCs. This receptor was obtained from a male donor in good health and CMV-seronegative. The chain carries TRBV6-5 and TRBJ2-3, with TRBD2 as a possible D gene (6 bases). Here the CDR3 reads CASGSGQSWVYTQYF. The CDR3, as DNA: TGTGCCAGCGGTAGCGGCCAGAGTTGGGTTTATACGCAGTATTTT.